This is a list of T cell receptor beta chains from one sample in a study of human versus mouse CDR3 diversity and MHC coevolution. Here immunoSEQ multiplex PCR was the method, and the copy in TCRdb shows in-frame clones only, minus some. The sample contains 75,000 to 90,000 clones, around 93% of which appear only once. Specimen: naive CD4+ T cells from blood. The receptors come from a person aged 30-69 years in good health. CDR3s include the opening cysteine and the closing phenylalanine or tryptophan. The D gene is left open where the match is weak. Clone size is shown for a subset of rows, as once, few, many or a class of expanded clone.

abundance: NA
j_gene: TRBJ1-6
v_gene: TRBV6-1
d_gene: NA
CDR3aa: CASSAGFNSPLHF
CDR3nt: TGTGCCAGCAGTGCAGGGTTTAATTCACCCCTCCACTTT

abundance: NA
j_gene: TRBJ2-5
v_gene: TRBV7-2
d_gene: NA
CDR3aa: CASSRKGTPQETQYF
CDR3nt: TGTGCCAGCAGCCGGAAAGGGACACCACAAGAGACCCAGTACTTC

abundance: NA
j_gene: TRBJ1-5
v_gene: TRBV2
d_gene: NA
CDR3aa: CASSSGGAYSNQPQHF
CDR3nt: TGTGCCAGCAGCTCGGGGGGCGCCTATAGCAATCAGCCCCAGCATTTT

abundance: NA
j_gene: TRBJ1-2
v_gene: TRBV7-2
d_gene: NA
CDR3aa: CASSSFLGTAYGYTF
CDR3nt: TGTGCCAGCAGCTCCTTCTTGGGGACTGCCTATGGCTACACCTTC

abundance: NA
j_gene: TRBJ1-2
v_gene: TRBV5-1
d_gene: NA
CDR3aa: CASSQSAGTYGYTF
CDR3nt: TGCGCCAGCAGCCAGTCCGCGGGGACGTATGGCTACACCTTC

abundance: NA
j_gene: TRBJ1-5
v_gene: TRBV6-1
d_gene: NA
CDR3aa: CASSEEDSQPQHF
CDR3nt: TGTGCCAGCAGTGAAGAGGACTCTCAGCCCCAGCATTTT

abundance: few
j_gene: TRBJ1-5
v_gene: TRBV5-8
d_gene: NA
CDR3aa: CASSLGSRGPQHF
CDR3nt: TGTGCCAGCAGCTTGGGTTCGCGGGGGCCCCAGCATTTT

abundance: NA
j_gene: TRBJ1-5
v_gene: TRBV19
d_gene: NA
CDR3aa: CASSIDLGGISIQPQHF
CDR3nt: TGTGCCAGTAGTATAGATCTTGGGGGGATTAGTATTCAGCCCCAGCATTTT

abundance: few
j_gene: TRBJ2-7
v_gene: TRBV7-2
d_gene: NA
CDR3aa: CASSLRRGGGFDEQYF
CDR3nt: TGTGCCAGCAGCTTAAGACGGGGAGGGGGGTTCGACGAGCAGTACTTC

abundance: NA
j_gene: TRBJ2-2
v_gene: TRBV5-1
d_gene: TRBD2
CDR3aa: CASSISGAGTGELFF
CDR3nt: TGCGCCAGCAGCATTAGCGGGGCGGGCACCGGGGAGCTGTTTTTT

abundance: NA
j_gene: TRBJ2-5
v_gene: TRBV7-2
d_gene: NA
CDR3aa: CASSLNGPSGETQYF
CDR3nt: TGTGCCAGCAGCTTAAATGGACCCAGCGGGGAGACCCAGTACTTC

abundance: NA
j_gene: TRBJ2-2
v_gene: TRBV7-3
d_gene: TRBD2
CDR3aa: CASSSKGTSGSAYTGELFF
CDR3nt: TGTGCCAGCAGCTCAAAAGGGACTAGCGGGAGTGCGTACACCGGGGAGCTGTTTTTT

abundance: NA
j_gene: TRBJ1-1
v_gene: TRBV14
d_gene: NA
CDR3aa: CASSPRQRGEAFF
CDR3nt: TGTGCCAGCAGCCCACGACAACGGGGTGAAGCTTTCTTT

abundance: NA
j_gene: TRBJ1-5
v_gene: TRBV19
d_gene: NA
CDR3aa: CASSSHRDSNQPQHF
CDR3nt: TGTGCCAGTAGTTCCCACAGAGATAGCAATCAGCCCCAGCATTTT

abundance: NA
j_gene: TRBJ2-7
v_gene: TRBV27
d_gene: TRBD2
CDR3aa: CASSLYAAGGYEQYF
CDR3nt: TGTGCCAGCAGTTTATATGCAGCGGGGGGCTACGAGCAGTACTTC

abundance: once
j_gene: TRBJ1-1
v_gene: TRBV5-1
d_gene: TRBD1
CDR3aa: CASANRGTNTEAFF
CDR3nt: TGCGCCAGCGCGAACAGGGGGACGAACACTGAAGCTTTCTTT

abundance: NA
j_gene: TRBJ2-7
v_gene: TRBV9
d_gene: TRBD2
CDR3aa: CASSVGAGGSYEQYF
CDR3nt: TGTGCCAGCAGCGTAGGAGCGGGGGGTTCCTACGAGCAGTACTTC

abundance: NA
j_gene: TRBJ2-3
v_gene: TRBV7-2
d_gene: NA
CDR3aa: CASSPDQGTDTQYF
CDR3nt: TGTGCCAGCAGCCCCGATCAGGGCACAGATACGCAGTATTTT

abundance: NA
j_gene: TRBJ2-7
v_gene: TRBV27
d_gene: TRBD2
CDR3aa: CASTGLAGVGEQYF
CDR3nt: TGTGCCAGCACCGGACTAGCGGGAGTGGGCGAGCAGTACTTC

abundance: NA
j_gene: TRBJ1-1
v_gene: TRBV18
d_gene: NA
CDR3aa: CASSPPGAGANTEAFF
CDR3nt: TGTGCCAGCTCACCACCGGGGGCAGGCGCGAACACTGAAGCTTTCTTT

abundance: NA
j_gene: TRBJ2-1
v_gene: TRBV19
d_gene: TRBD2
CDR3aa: CASNLKGLAVNEQFF
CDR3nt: TGTGCCAGTAACCTGAAGGGACTAGCCGTGAATGAGCAGTTCTTC

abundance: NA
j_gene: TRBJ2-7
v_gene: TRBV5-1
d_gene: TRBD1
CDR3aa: CASSLYRGQREQYF
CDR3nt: TGCGCCAGCAGCTTGTACAGGGGTCAAAGGGAGCAGTACTTC

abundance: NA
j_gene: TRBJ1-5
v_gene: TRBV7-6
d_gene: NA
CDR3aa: CASSLAAGSNQPQHF
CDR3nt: TGTGCCAGCAGCTTAGCTGCGGGGTCCAATCAGCCCCAGCATTTT

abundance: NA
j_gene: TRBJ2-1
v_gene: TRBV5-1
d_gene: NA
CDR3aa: CASSLPAGREQFF
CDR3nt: TGCGCCAGCAGCTTGCCCGCGGGGCGAGAGCAGTTCTTC

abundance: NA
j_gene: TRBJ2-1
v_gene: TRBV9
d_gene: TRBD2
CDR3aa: CASSVPGLAEYNEQFF
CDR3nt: TGTGCCAGCAGCGTCCCAGGACTAGCGGAATACAATGAGCAGTTCTTC

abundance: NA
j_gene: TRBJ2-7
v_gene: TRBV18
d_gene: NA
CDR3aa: CASSPPATRSSYEQYF
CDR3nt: TGTGCCAGCTCACCACCGGCCACAAGGAGCTCCTACGAGCAGTACTTC

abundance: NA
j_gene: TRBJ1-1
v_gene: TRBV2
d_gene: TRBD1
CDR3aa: CASSYRGIWTEAFF
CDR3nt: TGTGCCAGCAGTTACAGGGGAATTTGGACTGAAGCTTTCTTT

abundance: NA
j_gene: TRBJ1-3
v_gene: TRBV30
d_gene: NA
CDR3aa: CAWSGISGNTIYF
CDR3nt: TGTGCCTGGAGTGGTATCTCTGGAAACACCATATATTTT

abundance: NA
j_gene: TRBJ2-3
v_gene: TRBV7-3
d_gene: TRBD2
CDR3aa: CASSPQGGPTDTQYF
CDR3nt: TGTGCCAGCAGCCCCCAGGGAGGGCCGACAGATACGCAGTATTTT

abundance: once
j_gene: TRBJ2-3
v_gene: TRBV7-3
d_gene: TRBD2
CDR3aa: CASSSGTSGSADTQYF
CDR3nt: TGTGCCAGCAGTTCCGGGACTAGCGGTTCCGCAGATACGCAGTATTTT

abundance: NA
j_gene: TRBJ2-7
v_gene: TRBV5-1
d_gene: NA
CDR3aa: CASSKDGGSYEQYF
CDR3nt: TGCGCCAGCAGCAAGGACGGAGGCTCCTACGAGCAGTACTTC